These 17 T cell receptor beta chains originate from one sample sequenced in a study of beta chain features in type 1 diabetes. Sequencing targeted expressed TCRB transcripts, as all isolated RNA had been reverse transcribed. The table came from immunoSEQ multiplex PCR; TCRdb's copy has only in-frame clones and leaves some out. The sample holds under 300,000 clones; approximately 8% are singletons and the top ten take 1%. The sample comprised central memory CD4+ T cells from blood. These receptors originate from a woman aged 18-29 years in good health.

This clone was detected a few times. The chain joins TRBV4-2 to TRBJ1-1; 7 bases are a match to TRBD1. Per germline, CDR1 LGHNA and CDR2 YNFKEQ. J gave up 7 bases and V 5 bases, and 4 bases lay outside the gene matches. There are 12 residues in the CDR3. CDR3 amino acids: CASSAQGVEAFF. The CDR3 nucleotides are TGTGCCAGCAGCGCCCAGGGGGTTGAAGCTTTCTTT.

The rearrangement uses TRBV10-3 and TRBJ2-7, with TRBD1 matching over 8 bases. Trimming removed 0 bases from V and 0 bases from J; junction bases left unmatched: 4. This CDR3 comprises 16 residues. Germline CDR1 reads ENHRY; CDR2 reads SYGVKD. Here the CDR3 reads CAISESTGASSYEQYF. The CDR3 region has the DNA TGTGCCATCAGTGAGTCGACAGGGGCAAGCTCCTACGAGCAGTACTTC.

This clone was counted between two and nine times. The V gene is TRBV7-7, the J gene TRBJ2-2, with no clear D. This CDR3 has 10 residues. CDR1 and CDR2 from the germline V gene are SSHAT and FNYEAQ (reference sequence). The V end was cut by 10 bases, the J end by 6 bases, with 6 bases between. CDR3 sequence reads: CAIGSGELFF. CDR3 DNA sequence: TGTGCCATAGGGTCCGGGGAGCTGTTTTTT. The full variable domain, its missing parts supplied by reference TRBV7-7 and TRBJ2-2, is GAGVSQSPRYKVTKRGQDVTLRCDPISSHATLYWYQQALGQGPEFLTYFNYEAQPDKSGLPSDRFSAERPEGSISTLTIQRTEQRDSAMYRCAIGSGELFFGEGSRLTVL.

The chain combines TRBV10-3 with TRBJ1-2; 7 bases line up with TRBD1. Germline V gene lookup returns CDR1 ENHRY and CDR2 SYGVKD. Unmatched junction bases numbered 15, after V lost 6 bases and J lost 8 bases. This CDR3 spans 15 amino acids. The CDR3 region is CAIRPPEGAAGGYTF. CDR3 in DNA: TGTGCCATCAGGCCCCCCGAGGGGGCAGCAGGAGGCTACACCTTC.

A note on this clone: In the same sample, other DNA sequences code for this CDR3. V is TRBV7-2 and J is TRBJ2-5; D not resolved. Germline V gene data show CDR1 as SGHTA and CDR2 as FQGNSA. The CDR3 is 12 amino acids. Between the trimmed V and J ends, which lost 5 bases and 0 bases, there was a span of 4 bases. In DNA, the CDR3 is TGTGCCAGCAGCCGCCACCAAGAGACCCAGTACTTC. Translating gives CASSRHQETQYF.

The chain combines TRBV19 with TRBJ2-7; the match to TRBD1 covers 7 bases. The CDR3 length is 18 residues. CDR1 and CDR2 (germline): LNHDA, SQIVND (reference sequence). The trim removed 3 bases at V and 1 base at J, leaving 15 bases unmatched. The CDR3 coding sequence is TGTGCCAGTAGTATCGTACCCAATTTTGGGACAGATTCCTACGAGCAGTACTTC. Translated, it gives CASSIVPNFGTDSYEQYF.

In this sample, this clone turned up many times. This chain connects TRBV7-2 to TRBJ2-1, with TRBD1 matching over 8 bases. The CDR3 length is 16 residues. V trimming: 3 bases; J trimming: 6 bases; junction bases outside the gene matches: 10. Germline V gene sequence: CDR1 SGHTA, CDR2 FQGNSA. The CDR3 spells CASSLMPGQEVNEQFF. Here the CDR3 DNA reads TGTGCCAGCAGCTTGATGCCGGGACAGGAGGTCAATGAGCAGTTCTTC.

This clone was observed at least ten times. This CDR3 is also generated by other DNA sequences in the sample. The chain has TRBV2 and TRBJ2-7; unclear D gene. Germline CDR1 SNHLY, CDR2 FYNNEI. Trimming took off 6 bases at V and 1 base at J, with 13 bases between the two ends. There are 14 residues in the CDR3. The CDR3 is CASRASSSSYEQYF. For the CDR3, the DNA is TGTGCCAGCAGAGCCTCTTCCAGTTCCTACGAGCAGTACTTC.

The chain carries TRBV6-6 and TRBJ2-1; 10 bases fit TRBD2. Germline CDR1 reads MNHNY; CDR2 reads SVGAGI (reference sequence). With 5 bases clipped from V and 7 bases from J, the junction kept 11 bases outside the gene matches. The CDR3 consists of 16 residues. CDR3 DNA sequence: TGTGCCAGCAGTGGGTTGGCTAGCGGGGGATTTAATGAGCAGTTCTTC. Its translation: CASSGLASGGFNEQFF.

Turning to this clone: The sample carries other DNA sequences with the same CDR3. The rearrangement links TRBV5-1 to TRBJ1-1; no firm D call. Germline V gene lookup returns CDR1 SGHRS and CDR2 YFSETQ. The CDR3 has 13 residues. V gave up 4 bases and J gave up 1 base, with 8 bases separating them. The CDR3 nucleotides read TGCGCCAGCAGCCTAGAGCAGAACACTGAAGCTTTCTTT. It is translated as CASSLEQNTEAFF. The full variable domain, its missing parts supplied by reference TRBV5-1 and TRBJ1-1, is KAGVTQTPRYLIKTRGQQVTLSCSPISGHRSVSWYQQTPGQGLQFLFEYFSETQRNKGNFPGRFSGRQFSNSRSEMNVSTLELGDSALYLCASSLEQNTEAFFGQGTRLTVV.

The chain joins TRBV7-6 to TRBJ2-5; D may be TRBD2 (6 bases). There are 15 residues in the CDR3. V dropped 2 bases and J dropped 4 bases, with 14 bases sitting between them. In germline, CDR1 is SGHVS, CDR2 FNYEAQ. CDR3 amino acids: CASSLRAGQGETQYF. The DNA for the CDR3 is TGTGCCAGCAGCTTAAGGGCGGGGCAGGGAGAGACCCAGTACTTC.

The sample holds many counts of this clone. CDR3 protein: CASSSDINEQFF. Here the CDR3 DNA reads TGTGCCAGCAGCTCCGATATAAATGAGCAGTTCTTC. This sequence joins TRBV7-2 and TRBJ2-1, with D unresolved. The CDR3 covers 12 residues. The germline gives CDR1 SGHTA, CDR2 FQGNSA. Trimming removed 4 bases from V and 7 bases from J, with 8 bases in between.

This clone has a handful of counts. The genes are TRBV29-1 and TRBJ1-5; possible D gene TRBD1, 5 bases. Trimming cost V 6 bases and J 2 bases, with 17 bases left between them. This CDR3 comprises 15 residues. Germline V CDR1 and CDR2: SQVTM, ANQGSEA. CDR3: CSVVLQGRGNQPQHF. The CDR3 DNA reads as TGCAGCGTCGTTCTTCAGGGTAGAGGCAATCAGCCCCAGCATTTT. The full variable domain, with the rest looked up from reference TRBV29-1 and TRBJ1-5, is SAVISQKPSRDICQRGTSLTIQCQVDSQVTMMFWYRQQPGQSLTLIATANQGSEATYESGFVIDKFPISRPNLTFSTLTVSNMSPEDSSIYLCSVVLQGRGNQPQHFGDGTRLSIL.

The chain recombines TRBV5-4 with TRBJ1-2; weak D call: TRBD1 (5 bases). Trimming removed 4 bases at V and 4 bases at J, with 11 bases between. The CDR3 covers 13 residues. Germline V gene data show CDR1 as SGHNT and CDR2 as YYREEE (reference sequence). The CDR3: CASSVGQTYGYTF. The CDR3 DNA reads as TGTGCCAGCAGCGTCGGACAAACCTATGGCTACACCTTC.

This clone was counted a few times. The rearrangement joins TRBV2 to TRBJ2-7; perhaps TRBD2 as D (5 bases). This CDR3 region has 13 residues. V lost 7 bases, J lost 0 bases, and 10 bases lay in between. CDR1 and CDR2 (germline): SNHLY, FYNNEI. For the CDR3, the DNA is TGTGCCAGCAATCCGGGGATCTCCTACGAGCAGTACTTC. Translated, it gives CASNPGISYEQYF.

The chain combines TRBV16 with TRBJ2-1, with a weak D call TRBD2 (6 bases). The CDR3 extends over 15 amino acids. Germline V CDR1 and CDR2: KGHSY, FQNENV. V gave up 0 bases and J gave up 7 bases, with 13 bases separating them. The chain's CDR3 is CASSQSYSGRNEQFF. CDR3 DNA: TGTGCCAGCAGCCAATCTTATAGCGGACGGAATGAGCAGTTCTTC. The full variable domain, its missing parts supplied by reference TRBV16 and TRBJ2-1, is GEEVAQTPKHLVRGEGQKAKLYCAPIKGHSYVFWYQQVLKNEFKFLISFQNENVFDETGMPKERFSAKCLPNSPCSLEIQATKLEDSAVYFCASSQSYSGRNEQFFGPGTRLTVL.

This clone was seen repeatedly, ten times or more. The chain links TRBV28 to TRBJ2-1, with D hard to call. Per the germline V gene, CDR1 is MDHEN and CDR2 is SYDVKM. The V and J ends lost 6 bases and 0 bases respectively, with 12 bases between them. The CDR3 loop spans 15 amino acids. The CDR3 sequence is CASSSGYSSYNEQFF. CDR3 in DNA: TGTGCCAGCAGCTCCGGTTACAGCTCCTACAATGAGCAGTTCTTC. The full variable domain, in which reference TRBV28 and TRBJ2-1 provide the parts outside the CDR3, is DVKVTQSSRYLVKRTGEKVFLECVQDMDHENMFWYRQDPGLGLRLIYFSYDVKMKEKGDIPEGYSVSREKKERFSLILESASTNQTSMYLCASSSGYSSYNEQFFGPGTRLTVL.